This is a list of T cell receptor beta chains from one sample in a study of T cell responses to AZD1222 COVID-19 vaccine. TCRdb keeps only in-frame clones here, not all; method: immunoSEQ multiplex PCR. The sample contains more than 150,000 clones, 90% to 95% of which appear only once. The specimen was peripheral blood, collected 28 days after the second AZD1222 dose. These receptors came from an adult who received the AZD1222 COVID-19 vaccine. Both conserved end residues are part of each CDR3. The order of the fields is V gene, CDR3 length, clone size, J gene, D gene, CDR3 protein, CDR3 DNA. D genes are given only for firm matches. The size field is filled for only some rows; it gives once, few, many or a size class.

TRBV5-4,16,-,TRBJ1-2,-,CASSWNPTEARYGYTF,TGTGCCAGCAGCTGGAACCCGACAGAAGCCCGCTATGGCTACACCTTC
TRBV3-1/TRBV3-2,13,once,TRBJ1-1,-,CASSFDTPFEAFF,TGTGCCAGCAGCTTCGACACCCCTTTTGAAGCTTTCTTT
TRBV24-1,11,-,TRBJ2-7,-,CATSYGNEQYF,TGTGCCACCAGTTACGGGAACGAGCAGTACTTC
TRBV2,15,few,TRBJ2-1,-,CASSDGTRSYNEQFF,TGTGCCAGCAGCGACGGGACGAGGTCCTACAATGAGCAGTTCTTC
TRBV28,15,-,TRBJ1-1,TRBD1,CASSLSTGVGTEAFF,TGTGCCAGCAGTTTGTCTACAGGGGTTGGCACTGAAGCTTTCTTT
TRBV2,15,-,TRBJ1-1,-,CASSEARVPNTEAFF,TGTGCCAGCAGTGAAGCGCGGGTCCCGAACACTGAAGCTTTCTTT
TRBV4-1,18,-,TRBJ2-1,TRBD2,CASSQDRGLAGVRSEQFF,TGCGCCAGCAGCCAAGATCGTGGCCTAGCGGGAGTTAGGAGTGAGCAGTTCTTC
TRBV4-1,15,-,TRBJ2-1,-,CASSSDQYSYNEQFF,TGCGCCAGCAGTTCCGACCAGTACTCCTACAATGAGCAGTTCTTC
TRBV5-6,15,-,TRBJ1-6,-,CASTIRVGVFSPLHF,TGTGCCAGCACCATCAGGGTGGGAGTGTTTTCACCCCTCCACTTT
TRBV7-9,15,-,TRBJ1-1,-,CASSLALQVRAEAFF,TGTGCCAGCAGCCTCGCTCTACAGGTTCGCGCTGAAGCTTTCTTT
TRBV19,15,-,TRBJ1-2,TRBD1,CASTTLTGGRYGYTF,TGTGCCAGTACCACATTAACAGGGGGACGGTATGGCTACACCTTC
TRBV6-5,13,-,TRBJ1-2,-,CATSRALTYGYTF,TGTGCCACCTCCCGGGCTCTAACCTATGGCTACACCTTC
TRBV12-5,15,-,TRBJ1-1,-,CASGRTPPGNTEAFF,TGTGCTAGTGGCCGGACGCCCCCGGGAAACACTGAAGCTTTCTTT
TRBV19,17,-,TRBJ2-3,TRBD2,CASSPQRWTSGTDTQYF,TGTGCCTCTTCCCCCCAGAGGTGGACTAGCGGCACAGATACGCAGTATTTT
TRBV7-2,11,-,TRBJ2-3,-,CASSLRDRNYF,TGTGCCAGCAGCCTCCGGGACCGTAATTATTTT
TRBV7-9,16,-,TRBJ1-4,TRBD1,CASSSGQGATNEKLFF,TGTGCCAGCAGCTCCGGACAGGGGGCAACTAATGAAAAACTGTTTTTT
TRBV28,12,-,TRBJ2-3,-,CASSSQGRTQYF,TGTGCCAGCAGTTCTCAGGGGCGAACGCAGTATTTT
TRBV11-2,15,-,TRBJ2-7,TRBD1,CASSTPRDRGLGQYF,TGTGCCAGCAGCACCCCCCGGGACAGGGGACTCGGGCAGTACTTC
TRBV28,16,-,TRBJ2-5,-,CASSLVVAGTRETQYF,TGTGCCAGCAGTTTAGTGGTAGCTGGGACTCGAGAGACCCAGTACTTC
TRBV4-2,17,once,TRBJ2-3,-,CASSQENGGLPGYTQYF,TGTGCCAGCAGCCAAGAGAATGGAGGCCTCCCAGGGTATACGCAGTATTTT
TRBV6-5,12,few,TRBJ2-7,-,CASSMGRSEQYF,TGTGCCAGCAGTATGGGACGGAGCGAGCAGTACTTC
TRBV28,11,-,TRBJ1-2,-,CASSYQYGYTF,TGTGCCAGCAGCTACCAGTATGGCTACACCTTC
TRBV10-2,14,-,TRBJ2-3,TRBD2,CASGRRESADTQYF,TGCGCCAGCGGAAGGCGGGAGTCGGCAGATACGCAGTATTTT
TRBV25-1,14,-,TRBJ2-7,-,CASSAIDAYYEQYF,TGTGCCAGCAGTGCTATAGACGCCTACTACGAGCAGTACTTC
TRBV18,13,-,TRBJ1-2,-,CASSPGRNYGYTF,TGTGCCAGCTCACCGGGACGGAACTATGGCTACACCTTC
TRBV7-9,14,-,TRBJ2-5,TRBD2,CASGGTSGEKTQYF,TGTGCCAGCGGGGGGACTAGCGGGGAGAAGACCCAGTACTTC
TRBV9,13,-,TRBJ1-1,-,CASSVDSNTEAFF,TGTGCCAGCAGCGTAGACTCGAACACTGAAGCTTTCTTT
TRBV5-4,15,-,TRBJ2-1,-,CASTEGRWADNEQFF,TGTGCCAGCACCGAGGGTCGGTGGGCGGACAATGAGCAGTTCTTC
TRBV12-3/TRBV12-4,13,-,TRBJ1-1,-,CASTRGGRTEAFF,TGTGCCAGCACCCGAGGAGGGAGAACTGAAGCTTTCTTT
TRBV11-2,15,once,TRBJ2-1,-,CASSSAWGWDNEQFF,TGTGCCAGCAGCTCCGCCTGGGGCTGGGACAATGAGCAGTTCTTC
TRBV10-3,14,-,TRBJ1-5,TRBD1,CAISVGGGRQPQHF,TGTGCCATCAGCGTAGGAGGGGGCCGTCAGCCCCAGCATTTT
TRBV5-1,15,-,TRBJ2-2,-,CASSPGLSARGELFF,TGCGCCAGCAGCCCGGGACTCTCGGCTCGCGGGGAGCTGTTTTTT
TRBV28,14,-,TRBJ2-4,TRBD2,CASSPGRARNIQYF,TGTGCCAGCAGTCCAGGGAGGGCCCGAAACATTCAGTACTTC
TRBV27,12,-,TRBJ1-6,-,CASSFNSSPLHF,TGTGCCAGCAGTTTTAACAGCTCACCCCTCCACTTT
TRBV3-1/TRBV3-2,13,few,TRBJ2-5,-,CASSHQDRGTQYF,TGTGCCAGCAGCCACCAGGACCGTGGGACCCAGTACTTC